The rows below give T cell receptor beta chains drawn from one sample of a study of blood T cell repertoires in COVID-19. Here immunoSEQ multiplex PCR was the method, and the copy in TCRdb shows in-frame clones only, minus some. The sample consists of over 150,000 clones, roughly 88% of them appearing once. Sequencing was carried out using peripheral blood. These receptors were taken from a man aged 60-69 years with COVID-19, enrolled during active disease. Both conserved end residues are part of each CDR3. D genes are given only for firm matches. Rows may omit the clone size; those that give it use once, few, many or a size class.

>TRBV7-9|.|TRBJ2-7|.
TGTGCCAGCAGCCCTTCTCCAGGGGAGTACGAGCAGTACTTC
CASSPSPGEYEQYF
>TRBV9|few|TRBJ1-2|TRBD1
TGTGCCAGCAGCCCCTGGACAGGGGAGGGCTATGGCTACACCTTC
CASSPWTGEGYGYTF
>TRBV6-2/TRBV6-3|.|TRBJ2-3|.
TGTGCCAGCAGTTACTCTGAGACGGGACTCACCAGGGGGGATACGCAGTATTTT
CASSYSETGLTRGDTQYF
>TRBV6-2/TRBV6-3|.|TRBJ2-5|TRBD1
TGTGCCAGCAGTTACGGGGGGACAGGACAAGAGACCCAGTACTTC
CASSYGGTGQETQYF
>TRBV6-5|.|TRBJ1-5|.
TGTGCCACCAATCAGGGGAATCAGCCCCAGCATTTT
CATNQGNQPQHF
>TRBV6-5|once|TRBJ2-7|.
TGTGCCAGCGGGCAGGGGTATGTCTACGAGCAGTACTTC
CASGQGYVYEQYF
>TRBV3-1/TRBV3-2|.|TRBJ1-1|.
TGTGCCAGCAGCCAAGATATAGGGGGGGCGAACACTGAAGCTTTCTTT
CASSQDIGGANTEAFF
>TRBV29-1|.|TRBJ1-2|TRBD1
TGCAGCGTCGCAGAACAGGGGGCGAGCTATGGCTACACCTTC
CSVAEQGASYGYTF
>TRBV7-2|.|TRBJ1-1|.
TGTGCCAGCAGCTCACCCCCCGGAGGGCTCATGAACACTGAAGCTTTCTTT
CASSSPPGGLMNTEAFF
>TRBV19|.|TRBJ1-4|TRBD1
TGTGCCAGTAGTTTCGGACAGGGGCGCACTGAAAAACTGTTTTTT
CASSFGQGRTEKLFF
>TRBV6-1|.|TRBJ1-3|.
TGTGCCAGCAGTGAAGGGTTAGCCTCTGGAAACACCATATATTTT
CASSEGLASGNTIYF
>TRBV10-3|.|TRBJ1-5|TRBD1
TGTGCCATCAGCCCGCAGGGACAGGGTAATCAGCCCCAGCATTTT
CAISPQGQGNQPQHF
>TRBV5-5|.|TRBJ1-4|TRBD1
TGTGCCAGCAGCCCGGGGACAGCAACTAATGAAAAACTGTTTTTT
CASSPGTATNEKLFF
>TRBV10-3|.|TRBJ1-2|TRBD1
TGTGCCATCAGTCCGGGGGACAGGGAAAATGGCTACACCTTC
CAISPGDRENGYTF
>TRBV7-2|.|TRBJ1-3|.
TGTGCCAGCAGCTCAAGCAGGAACACCATATATTTT
CASSSSRNTIYF
>TRBV6-6|.|TRBJ1-2|TRBD1
TGTGCCAGCAGTACGGGACAGGGGCACTATGGCTACACCTTC
CASSTGQGHYGYTF
>TRBV5-6|.|TRBJ2-7|TRBD1
TGTGCCAGCAGCCCGGACCAAACCGGGACAGGGTACGAGCAGTACTTC
CASSPDQTGTGYEQYF
>TRBV19|.|TRBJ2-1|.
TGTGCCAGTAGTATCAGGGGAGGGTTTGCGAATGAGCAGTTCTTC
CASSIRGGFANEQFF
>TRBV2|.|TRBJ2-5|TRBD1
TGTGCCAGCGCACGAACAGGGGGGTTAGTAGAGACCCAGTACTTC
CASARTGGLVETQYF
>TRBV6-2/TRBV6-3|.|TRBJ2-1|TRBD2
TGTGCCAGCAGTTTCCGGGGACTAGCGGGGGTTGAGCAGTTCTTC
CASSFRGLAGVEQFF
>TRBV18|.|TRBJ2-5|TRBD1
TGTGCCAGCTCACCGGGACAGCAAGAGACCCAGTACTTC
CASSPGQQETQYF
>TRBV24-1|once|TRBJ1-1|TRBD1
TGTGCCACCAGTGATTCCCGGACAGGGCTGGCGAACACTGAAGCTTTCTTT
CATSDSRTGLANTEAFF
>TRBV5-4|once|TRBJ2-7|TRBD1
TGTGCCAGCAGCTCCGGGACAGGTTACTACGAGCAGTACTTC
CASSSGTGYYEQYF
>TRBV7-2|.|TRBJ2-3|TRBD2
TGTGCCAGCAGCTCCCATAGCGGGAGGGCAATAGATACGCAGTATTTT
CASSSHSGRAIDTQYF
>TRBV6-6|.|TRBJ1-1|.
TGTGCCAGCAGGGAGCGGGGAATTACTGAAGCTTTCTTT
CASRERGITEAFF
>TRBV18|.|TRBJ1-4|.
TGTGCCAGCTCACCGCGGCAGACAGGAGGATTTGAAAAACTGTTTTTT
CASSPRQTGGFEKLFF